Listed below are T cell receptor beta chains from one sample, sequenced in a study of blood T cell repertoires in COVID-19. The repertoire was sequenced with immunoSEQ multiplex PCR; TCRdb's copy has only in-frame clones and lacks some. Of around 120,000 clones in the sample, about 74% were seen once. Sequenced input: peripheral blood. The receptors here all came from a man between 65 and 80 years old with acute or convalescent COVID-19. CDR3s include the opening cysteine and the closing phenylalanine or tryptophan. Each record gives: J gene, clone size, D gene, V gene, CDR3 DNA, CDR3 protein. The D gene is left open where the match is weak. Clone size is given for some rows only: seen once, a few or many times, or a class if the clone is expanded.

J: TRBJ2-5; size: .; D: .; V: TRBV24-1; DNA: TGTGCCACCAGTGATTCCGGACAATTGGAGGAGACCCAGTACTTC; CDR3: CATSDSGQLEETQYF
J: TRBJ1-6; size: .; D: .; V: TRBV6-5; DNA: TGTGCCAGTGCAAAGGGAGGGAATAATTCACCCCTCCACTTT; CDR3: CASAKGGNNSPLHF
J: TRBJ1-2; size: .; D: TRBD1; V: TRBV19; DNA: TGTGCCAGTAGTGTTACAGGGGGCTATGGCTACACCTTC; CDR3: CASSVTGGYGYTF
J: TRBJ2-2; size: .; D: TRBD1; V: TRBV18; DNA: TGTGCCAGCTCACCTAGGGCAGGGGGCGACACCGGGGAGCTGTTTTTT; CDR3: CASSPRAGGDTGELFF
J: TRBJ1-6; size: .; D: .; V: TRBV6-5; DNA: TGTGCCAGCAGTTACGGGGGGGCACGAAATTCACCCCTCCACTTT; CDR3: CASSYGGARNSPLHF
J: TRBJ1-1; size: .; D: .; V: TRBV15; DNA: TGTGCCACCAGCATGACAGCTGACACTGAAGCTTTCTTT; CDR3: CATSMTADTEAFF
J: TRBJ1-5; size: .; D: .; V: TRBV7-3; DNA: TGTGCCAGCAGCCCGGATAGGGGAATGCAGCTCAATCAGCCCCAGCATTTT; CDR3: CASSPDRGMQLNQPQHF
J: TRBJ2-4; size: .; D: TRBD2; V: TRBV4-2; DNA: TGTGCCAGCAGCCAAGACGCTAGCGGGAGTTGGGAAAACATTCAGTACTTC; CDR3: CASSQDASGSWENIQYF
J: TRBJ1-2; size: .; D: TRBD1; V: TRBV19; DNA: TGTGCCAGTAGGAAAACTCCGGGACAGGGGCTAAGGAATGAGATATACACCTTC; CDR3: CASRKTPGQGLRNEIYTF
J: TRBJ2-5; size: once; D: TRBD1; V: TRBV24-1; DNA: TGTGCCACCAGTGATTTCTCCGGGACAGGGTGGAACGGAGAGACCCAGTACTTC; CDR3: CATSDFSGTGWNGETQYF
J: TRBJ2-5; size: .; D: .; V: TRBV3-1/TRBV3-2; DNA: TGTGCCAGCAGCCAAGTTCAGGTAGAGACCCAGTACTTC; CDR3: CASSQVQVETQYF
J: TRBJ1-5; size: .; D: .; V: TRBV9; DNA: TGTGCCAGCAGCTCCGGGGGGGAGTGGGGGCCCCAGCATTTT; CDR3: CASSSGGEWGPQHF
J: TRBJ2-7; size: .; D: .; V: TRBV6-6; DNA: TGTGCCAGCAGTTTTGGACTGAGGGAGCAGTACTTC; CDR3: CASSFGLREQYF